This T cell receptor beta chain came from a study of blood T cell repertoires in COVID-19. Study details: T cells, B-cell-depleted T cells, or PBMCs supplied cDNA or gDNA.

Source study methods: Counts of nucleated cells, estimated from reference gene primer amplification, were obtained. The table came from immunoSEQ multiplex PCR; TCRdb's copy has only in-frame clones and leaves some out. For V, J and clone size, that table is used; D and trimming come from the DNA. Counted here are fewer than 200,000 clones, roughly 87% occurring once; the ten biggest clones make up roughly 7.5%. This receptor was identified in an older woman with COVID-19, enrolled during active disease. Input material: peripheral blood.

The CDR3 protein is CSVGTSADTQYF. The CDR3 DNA reads TGCAGCGTGGGGACTAGCGCAGATACGCAGTATTTT. The rearrangement uses TRBV29-1 and TRBJ2-3; 10 bases align to TRBD2. The CDR3 loop spans 12 amino acids. The germline CDR1 and CDR2 sequences are SQVTM and ANQGSEA. The ends lost 6 bases at V and 4 bases at J; junction bases unmatched: 1.